This entry describes one T cell receptor beta chain. Its antigen remains unidentified. The length of the CDR3 is 15 residues. Losses at the gene ends were 2 bases for V and 4 bases for J; bases not matched to a gene: 5. CDR1 LGHNA and CDR2 YNFKEQ come from the germline V gene. The study ran its PCR with 60 Vbeta and 13 Jbeta primers. The assay was immunoSEQ multiplex PCR, and TCRdb's table has in-frame clones only and misses some. The table lists about 240,000 clones, around 80% of them singletons. This record comes from a study of cytomegalovirus exposure and HLA in healthy donors. Findings and limits, study-wide: Later, TCR association rates were found to vary by HLA locus, highest for DRB1 and lowest for HLA-C. Rare TCR sequences dominated, though some public TCRs recurred in many donors. Association of a missense DCLRE1C variant with TCR beta V- and J-gene trimming was reported in a later analysis.

Donors were ostensibly healthy at sampling, although undocumented immune exposures were probable. The sample consisted of PBMCs. The source is a woman between 55 and 75 years old in good health and CMV-seropositive. The chain has TRBV4-2 and TRBJ2-7, with TRBD2 identical over 10 bases. The CDR3 coding sequence is TGTGCCAGCAGCCAATCTGGACTAGCGGAATACGAGCAGTACTTC. Translating gives CASSQSGLAEYEQYF.